A selection of T cell receptor beta chains follows, all from one sample in a study of beta chain features in type 1 diabetes. Method: immunoSEQ multiplex PCR; TCRdb's copy keeps in-frame clones and lacks some. Among about 22,000 clones listed, under 60% were seen once. Source material: stem cell memory CD4+ T cells from blood. The receptors come from a young man with type 1 diabetes. Both conserved end residues are part of each CDR3. For some rows the clone size is stated as once, few or many, or as a class when expanded; others skip it.

>TRBJ1-5|TRBV28|14|.
CASSFLGGSQPQHF
>TRBJ1-1|TRBV9|13|once
CASSVGGETEAFF
>TRBJ2-7|TRBV6-1|13|.
CASSEQGAGGQYF
>TRBJ1-2|TRBV28|13|.
CASTPTVFYGYTF
>TRBJ2-3|TRBV29-1|15|.
CSVWTSGGRADTQYF
>TRBJ1-2|TRBV28|13|few
CASSPGTDYGYTF
>TRBJ2-7|TRBV5-1|15|.
CASRPAGTVTYEQYF
>TRBJ1-2|TRBV5-1|15|.
CASSPGTDYLYGYTF
>TRBJ2-7|TRBV7-2|12|few
CASSEGFVGQYF
>TRBJ2-4|TRBV10-3|17|.
CAISESSGGIPPWIQYF
>TRBJ2-7|TRBV6-5|16|.
CASSSPSRGDSYEQYF
>TRBJ2-7|TRBV9|16|.
CASSPLAGGHSYEQYF
>TRBJ2-7|TRBV5-4|16|.
CASSYRTSGSSYEQYF
>TRBJ1-5|TRBV6-1|14|few
CASIMNRERQPQHF
>TRBJ2-2|TRBV7-2|14|.
CASLRTSGTGELFF
>TRBJ2-2|TRBV5-1|15|.
CASSWDRVNTGELFF
>TRBJ1-5|TRBV19|16|.
CASSLHGQGGNQPQHF
>TRBJ1-2|TRBV5-6|13|.
CASSSRQGGGYTF
>TRBJ2-3|TRBV19|16|.
CATTRGLAGDRDTQYF
>TRBJ2-2|TRBV11-2|17|few
CASRSSGGATNTGELFF
>TRBJ2-1|TRBV7-2|16|.
CASSLVASGGVGEQFF
>TRBJ1-2|TRBV13|13|few
CASRPPGQVAYTF
>TRBJ2-5|TRBV29-1|13|.
CSVEYLHLGAQYF
>TRBJ2-7|TRBV7-2|13|.
CASSFPRVSEQYF
>TRBJ1-3|TRBV2|13|.
CASRAEAGNTIYF
>TRBJ2-7|TRBV5-1|16|.
CASSPRVADSSYEQYF
>TRBJ2-3|TRBV18|16|.
CASSPSGGTSTDTQYF
>TRBJ1-1|TRBV5-1|15|.
CASSFPERKNTEAFF
>TRBJ2-7|TRBV29-1|15|few
CSVEGAGGLAYEQYF
>TRBJ1-5|TRBV28|14|once
CASSSGQGDQPQHF
>TRBJ1-1|TRBV18|15|.
CASSPPSSENTEAFF
>TRBJ2-5|TRBV19|15|.
CASNPGEGNQETQYF
>TRBJ1-2|TRBV18|14|.
CASSTDRANYGYTF
>TRBJ1-2|TRBV29-1|19|once
CSVVDPFGPRDRGGYGYTF
>TRBJ2-1|TRBV15|15|few
CATSRDIHYNNEQFF
>TRBJ1-5|TRBV7-9|18|.
CASSRGGGRGLSYQPQHF
>TRBJ2-7|TRBV6-6|16|few
CASSYYRGMNSYEQYF
>TRBJ1-1|TRBV9|16|.
CASSVAPDRYRTEAFF
>TRBJ2-5|TRBV9|18|.
CASSPPLKQRGYQETQYF
>TRBJ2-1|TRBV7-2|18|.
CASSPLFGLAGGRGEQFF
>TRBJ1-4|TRBV28|17|.
CASSRTGTFATNEKLFF
>TRBJ1-2|TRBV11-2|12|few
CASSLNLYGYTF
>TRBJ1-4|TRBV29-1|14|once
CSVEETTPKEKLFF
>TRBJ2-1|TRBV6-5|16|.
CASSSPSERGNNEQFF
>TRBJ2-7|TRBV28|17|.
CASSLRGTSGRAGQQYF
>TRBJ1-5|TRBV7-6|16|.
CASSLEGTRYEQPQHF
>TRBJ2-1|TRBV18|18|.
CASSTPRPAGGSYNEQFF
>TRBJ2-5|TRBV5-1|15|.
CASSLALTTEETQYF
>TRBJ1-1|TRBV16|15|.
CASGRQGTSNTEAFF